A single sample gave rise to the 2 T cell receptor beta chains below, sequenced in a study of blood T cell repertoires in COVID-19. Measured with immunoSEQ multiplex PCR; TCRdb has only the in-frame clones, and not every one. The sample shows about 220,000 clones, over 75% of them seen only once. The sample comprised peripheral blood. The receptor source for this set is a human donor in a cohort sampled during active COVID-19.

This chain links TRBV28 with TRBJ1-1; D may be TRBD1 (6 bases). Trimming cost V 7 bases and J 0 bases, with 12 bases left between them. Per germline, CDR1 MDHEN and CDR2 SYDVKM. The CDR3 consists of 14 residues. The CDR3 DNA reads as TGTGCCAGCAACCCCGGACAGTTGAACACTGAAGCTTTCTTT. Translating gives CASNPGQLNTEAFF. The whole variable domain, filled in from reference TRBV28 and TRBJ1-1, reads DVKVTQSSRYLVKRTGEKVFLECVQDMDHENMFWYRQDPGLGLRLIYFSYDVKMKEKGDIPEGYSVSREKKERFSLILESASTNQTSMYLCASNPGQLNTEAFFGQGTRLTVV.

Of note for this clone: This CDR3 is also generated by other DNA sequences in the sample. The rearrangement joins TRBV30 to TRBJ1-5; 8 bases match TRBD1. V shed 0 bases and J 6 bases; nucleotides not matched to a gene: 1. Germline values: CDR1 GTSNPN, CDR2 SVGIG (reference sequence). The CDR3 is 13 amino acids. The CDR3 sequence: CAWSVQGGQPQHF. The CDR3 DNA follows: TGTGCCTGGAGTGTACAGGGGGGTCAGCCCCAGCATTTT.